By its share, the clone carrying this T cell receptor beta chain is large. Its matching antigen is unknown. This specimen belongs to a study of T cell responses to AZD1222 COVID-19 vaccine. Study-wide results and caveats: Seropositive AZD1222 recipients at baseline numbered only 6 or 7. Donor demographics were predominantly white British with a female majority; clonal diversity may be underestimated. Per reports, nearly half of all spike-specific TCRs target regions that are unmutated in variants.

Measured with immunoSEQ multiplex PCR; TCRdb has only the in-frame clones, and not every one. There are around 150,000 clones in the sample; approximately 85% occur only once, and roughly 8.7% lies in the top ten. The clonotype comes from an adult who received the MenACWY meningococcal vaccine as a control. Sequences were derived from peripheral blood, sampled 28 days after the second dose of the MenACWY control vaccine.

In DNA form, the CDR3 reads TGTGCCAGCAGTTCGGGGGGCCGGGTCACCGGGGAGCTGTTTTTT. This sequence encodes CASSSGGRVTGELFF. The chain couples TRBV6-5 to TRBJ2-2; possibly TRBD2 for D (7 bases). V was cut by 4 bases and J by 4 bases, with 13 bases left in between. This CDR3 has 15 residues. The germline gives CDR1 MNHEY, CDR2 SVGAGI.